These 32 T cell receptor beta chains originate from one sample sequenced in a study of blood T cell repertoires in COVID-19. The table came from immunoSEQ multiplex PCR; TCRdb's copy has only in-frame clones and leaves some out. The repertoire holds 65,000 to 90,000 clones, with roughly 90% as singletons. Source material: peripheral blood. Receptors originate from a human donor in a cohort sampled during active COVID-19.

The chain joins TRBV6-6 to TRBJ2-7; tentative D call: TRBD1 (5 bases). V lost 6 bases, J lost 2 bases, and 8 bases lay in between. The germline V gene has CDR1 MNHNY and CDR2 SVGAGI (reference sequence). The CDR3 has 12 amino acids. As DNA, the CDR3 is TGTGCCAGCAGGGACATCGCCTACGAGCAGTACTTC. Translation gives CASRDIAYEQYF.

The chain employs TRBV4-3 and TRBJ1-4; TRBD1 matches 7 bases. The CDR3 is 13 residues long. Germline loops: CDR1 LGHNA, CDR2 YSLEER. Unmatched junction bases numbered 0, after V lost 1 base and J lost 7 bases. This chain's CDR3 is CASSQGTGEKLFF. As DNA, the CDR3 is TGCGCCAGCAGCCAAGGGACAGGTGAAAAACTGTTTTTT.

The chain joins TRBV5-1 to TRBJ2-5; 7 bases align to TRBD2. CDR1 is SGHRS and CDR2 is YFSETQ in the germline V gene. This CDR3 spans 16 amino acids. The V segment lost 0 bases and the J segment 5 bases; nucleotides outside the gene matches: 10. The chain's CDR3 is CASSLESGAPMETQYF. The DNA for the CDR3 is TGCGCCAGCAGCTTGGAAAGCGGGGCCCCGATGGAGACCCAGTACTTC.

This clone was recorded only once. The chain has TRBV19 and TRBJ1-5; 11 bases align to TRBD1. CDR1 LNHDA and CDR2 SQIVND come from the germline V gene (reference sequence). CDR3 length equals 19 residues. V dropped 5 bases and J dropped 7; count of bases not matched to a gene: 19. Here the CDR3 DNA reads TGTGCCAGTAGTTCCATGGGGGGACAGGGGGTGAAGAGTGGACAGCCCCAGCATTTT. This sequence encodes CASSSMGGQGVKSGQPQHF.

This clone is a singleton in its sample. J is TRBJ1-4 and V is TRBV5-1, with TRBD1 matching 7 bases. Germline CDR1 reads SGHRS; CDR2 reads YFSETQ. This CDR3 region has 14 residues. J lost 7 bases, V lost 3 bases, and 6 bases had no gene match. The CDR3 here is CASSSRQGGEKLFF. The CDR3, as DNA: TGCGCCAGCAGCTCGAGACAGGGAGGTGAAAAACTGTTTTTT.

The chain links TRBV5-1 to TRBJ2-2; the match to TRBD2 covers 13 bases. The CDR3 contains 18 residues. The junction had 6 bases not matched to a gene; V was cut back by 4 bases and J by 0 bases. Germline CDR1 and CDR2: SGHRS and YFSETQ. Here the CDR3 reads CASSLGLAGSSNTGELFF. The DNA of the CDR3 is TGCGCCAGCAGCCTGGGACTAGCGGGGTCATCGAACACCGGGGAGCTGTTTTTT.

The chain employs TRBV19 and TRBJ1-5; no definite D call. The CDR3 extends over 14 amino acids. The germline V gene encodes CDR1 LNHDA and CDR2 SQIVND (reference sequence). Trimming cost V 8 bases and J 2 bases, with 13 bases left between them. The CDR3 DNA follows: TGTGCCAGTGCTGAGGGTCGGGGCAATCAGCCCCAGCATTTT. The encoded protein is CASAEGRGNQPQHF.

V usage is TRBV2 and J usage is TRBJ2-1; the match to TRBD2 covers 10 bases. The germline V gene has CDR1 SNHLY and CDR2 FYNNEI. The CDR3 runs to 14 residues. V was clipped by 10 bases and J by 2 bases; unmatched bases: 5. CDR3 amino acids: CAIGTSGAYNEQFF. In DNA form, the CDR3 reads TGTGCCATCGGAACTAGCGGGGCCTACAATGAGCAGTTCTTC.

J is TRBJ2-2 and V is TRBV19; possible D gene TRBD1, 6 bases. This CDR3 has 15 residues. Germline V lookup: CDR1 LNHDA, CDR2 SQIVND (reference sequence). Trimming removed 3 bases at V and 4 bases at J, with 12 bases between. The CDR3 reads CASSIRTGTTGELFF. In DNA form, the CDR3 reads TGTGCCAGTAGTATCCGCACAGGGACCACCGGGGAGCTGTTTTTT. The full variable domain, its missing parts supplied by reference TRBV19 and TRBJ2-2, is DGGITQSPKYLFRKEGQNVTLSCEQNLNHDAMYWYRQDPGQGLRLIYYSQIVNDFQKGDIAEGYSVSREKKESFPLTVTSAQKNPTAFYLCASSIRTGTTGELFFGEGSRLTVL.

The V gene is TRBV7-8, the J gene TRBJ2-1; D is possibly TRBD1 (6 bases). The CDR3 loop spans 15 amino acids. The V end lost 4 bases, the J end lost 5 bases, and 15 bases lay between the germline ends. Germline CDR1 is SGHVS and CDR2 is FQNEAQ. CDR3 region: CASSSQNRVHNEQFF. CDR3 nucleotide sequence: TGTGCCAGCAGCTCACAAAACAGGGTCCACAATGAGCAGTTCTTC.

This chain uses TRBV7-2 with TRBJ2-5; TRBD1 might be the D (6 bases). Trimming took off 4 bases at V and 2 bases at J, with 8 bases between the two ends. This CDR3 contains 13 residues. The germline V gene encodes CDR1 SGHTA and CDR2 FQGNSA. CDR3 amino acids: CASSYRVQETQYF. In DNA form, the CDR3 reads TGTGCCAGCAGCTACAGGGTTCAAGAGACCCAGTACTTC.

V and J are TRBV12-5 and TRBJ2-3, with 10 bases that match TRBD1. The V gene's germline CDR1 is LGHNT and CDR2 FRNRAP. The junction had 9 bases not matched to a gene; V was cut back by 4 bases and J by 5 bases. The CDR3 has 16 residues. CDR3 nucleotide sequence: TGTGCTAGTGGTTCCGGGACAGGGGTTTTGGGAGATACGCAGTATTTT. Residues: CASGSGTGVLGDTQYF.

This clone was found once. The gene calls are TRBV10-2 and TRBJ2-7; the D gene is possibly TRBD1 (6 bases). The CDR3 spans 17 residues. V was clipped by 0 bases and J by 4 bases, with 19 bases between them. The germline V gene encodes CDR1 WSHSY and CDR2 SAAADI. The CDR3 spells CASSESIVQGVSYEQYF. As DNA, the CDR3 is TGCGCCAGCAGTGAGTCGATTGTACAGGGCGTATCTTACGAGCAGTACTTC.

The chain carries TRBV3-1 (or the pseudogene TRBV3-2) and TRBJ2-3, with 14 bases identical to TRBD2. J lost 2 bases, V lost 4 bases, and 5 bases had no gene match. This CDR3 has 17 amino acids. From germline, CDR1 is LGHDT and CDR2 YNNKEL (reference sequence). The chain's CDR3 is CASSPRLAGGHTDTQYF. CDR3 DNA sequence: TGTGCCAGCAGCCCCCGACTAGCGGGGGGGCACACAGATACGCAGTATTTT.

The chain combines TRBV15 with TRBJ1-6; D is uncertain. The CDR3 has 13 amino acids. Per the germline V gene, CDR1 is LNHNV and CDR2 is YYDKDF (reference sequence). Trimming shortened V by 1 base and J by 7 bases, and 5 bases separated the two germline ends. This chain's CDR3 is CATSRAFNSPLHF. CDR3 sequence (DNA): TGTGCCACCAGCAGAGCATTCAATTCACCCCTCCACTTT.

This rearrangement joins TRBV11-2 to TRBJ2-7; tentative D call: TRBD2 (6 bases). Germline values: CDR1 SGHAT, CDR2 FQNNGV. The V gene lost 3 bases and the J gene lost 5 bases, with 14 bases spanning the gap. This CDR3 has 14 amino acids. For the CDR3, the DNA is TGTGCCAGCAGCTTTTCACTAGCCTCGAACGAGCAGTACTTC. Its protein product is CASSFSLASNEQYF.

The chain recombines TRBV28 with TRBJ1-2, with TRBD1 as a possible D gene (5 bases). V lost 6 bases and J 12 bases, leaving 17 bases between the germline ends. CDR1 and CDR2 (germline): MDHEN, SYDVKM. The CDR3 extends over 12 amino acids. The CDR3 nucleotides are TGTGCCAGCAGAGGGCCCGGGGGGAAGGACACCTTC. It codes for CASRGPGGKDTF.

The chain joins TRBV9 to TRBJ2-2, with a tentative D call TRBD2 (6 bases). Germline V lookup: CDR1 SGDLS, CDR2 YYNGEE. V lost 1 base and J lost 2, with 9 bases in between. This CDR3 has 15 amino acids. The CDR3 sequence is CASSVSGTNTGELFF. The CDR3 bases are TGTGCCAGCAGCGTATCCGGGACTAACACCGGGGAGCTGTTTTTT.

The chain recombines TRBV19 with TRBJ1-2, with a possible D match to TRBD1 (6 bases). The CDR3 contains 15 residues. Germline CDR1 LNHDA, CDR2 SQIVND (reference sequence). V lost 3 bases and J 3 bases, leaving 14 bases between the germline ends. The CDR3 protein is CASSMESGVDYGYTF. In DNA form, the CDR3 reads TGTGCCAGTAGTATGGAGTCAGGGGTTGACTATGGCTACACCTTC.

The rearrangement uses TRBV7-9 and TRBJ1-4, with TRBD1 identical over 10 bases. This CDR3 is built from 15 residues. The junction had 6 bases not matched to a gene; V was cut back by 5 bases and J by 6 bases. Germline V gives CDR1 SEHNR, CDR2 FQNEAQ (reference sequence). CDR3 in amino acids: CASSGIGTGDEKLFF. CDR3 coding DNA: TGTGCCAGCAGCGGGATCGGGACAGGGGATGAAAAACTGTTTTTT.

The chain joins TRBV7-9 to TRBJ2-5; D is ambiguous. This CDR3 has 11 residues. The germline gives CDR1 SEHNR, CDR2 FQNEAQ (reference sequence). The germline V and J ends were trimmed by 5 bases and 5 bases, with 6 bases remaining between them. The CDR3 here is CASSQEETQYF. CDR3 in DNA: TGTGCCAGCAGCCAAGAGGAGACCCAGTACTTC.

The V call is TRBV7-9, the J call TRBJ2-7, with 7 bases lining up with TRBD1. The J segment lost 2 bases and the V segment lost 4 bases, leaving 20 bases of the junction unmatched. The CDR3 is made up of 19 amino acids. In germline, CDR1 is SEHNR, CDR2 FQNEAQ (reference sequence). This chain's CDR3 is CASSSPTGSGQIPTYEQYF. In DNA, the CDR3 is TGTGCCAGCAGCTCCCCTACGGGATCGGGACAGATTCCTACCTACGAGCAGTACTTC.

DNA of the CDR3: TGTGCCAGCAGCCAAATCAACAGGGGGTACACCGGGGAGCTGTTTTTT. This codes for CASSQINRGYTGELFF. The chain employs TRBV3-1 (or the pseudogene TRBV3-2) and TRBJ2-2; 8 positions match TRBD1. The V segment lost 2 bases and the J segment 3 bases; nucleotides outside the gene matches: 5. Germline CDR1 is LGHDT and CDR2 is YNNKEL (reference sequence). CDR3 size: 16 residues.

The chain couples TRBV5-5 to TRBJ2-7, with a weak D call TRBD2 (6 bases). The V end lost 0 bases, the J end lost 2 bases, and 12 bases lay between the germline ends. Looked up from germline, CDR1 is SGHKS and CDR2 is YYEKEE (reference sequence). The CDR3 has 15 amino acids. The CDR3 loop is CASSLAGVLTYEQYF. CDR3 bases: TGTGCCAGCAGCTTGGCGGGGGTACTGACCTACGAGCAGTACTTC.

The chain carries TRBV12-3 or TRBV12-4 and TRBJ1-1, with D possibly TRBD1 on 6 matching bases. The CDR3 contains 13 residues. Between the trimmed V and J ends, which lost 3 bases and 4 bases, there was a span of 9 bases. The CDR3 DNA follows: TGTGCCAGCAGTTTGGGGGCCTCCACTGAAGCTTTCTTT. This encodes CASSLGASTEAFF.

The rearrangement links TRBV6-5 to TRBJ2-7; D may be TRBD2 (7 bases). Germline CDR1 and CDR2: MNHEY and SVGAGI. The CDR3 is 16 amino acids. V was trimmed by 2 bases and J by 4 bases, leaving 18 bases between them. The CDR3 reads CASSYAWGGGLYEQYF. CDR3 DNA: TGTGCCAGCAGTTACGCATGGGGCGGGGGCCTTTACGAGCAGTACTTC.

This clone turned up a few times. This sample also contains other DNA sequences that code for the same CDR3. This chain connects TRBV5-1 to TRBJ1-5; the D is unclear. The CDR3 totals 14 residues. Germline assignment: CDR1 SGHRS and CDR2 YFSETQ. V dropped 0 bases and J dropped 3 bases, with 7 bases sitting between them. CDR3 in DNA: TGCGCCAGCAGCTTGGGCGAGTCCAATCAGCCCCAGCATTTT. It translates to CASSLGESNQPQHF.

The CDR3 here is CASSGGQGTYPTSTDTQYF. In DNA form, the CDR3 reads TGTGCCAGTAGTGGTGGACAGGGGACTTATCCGACAAGCACAGATACGCAGTATTTT. V is TRBV19 and J is TRBJ2-3, with 9 positions matching TRBD1. From germline, CDR1 is LNHDA and CDR2 SQIVND (reference sequence). The CDR3 runs 19 residues. Trimming removed 5 bases from V and 0 bases from J; junction bases left unmatched: 15.

A single count supports this clone. This chain uses TRBV6-4 with TRBJ1-2; D is uncertain. V gave up 3 bases and J gave up 7 bases, with 18 bases separating them. CDR1 is MRHNA and CDR2 is SNTAGT in the germline V gene. This CDR3 spans 15 amino acids. The CDR3 coding sequence is TGTGCCAGCAGTGAGGCGCAGACTCCTACGGGTGGCTACACCTTC. Protein product: CASSEAQTPTGGYTF.

The sample holds one count of this clone. V gene TRBV19 combines with J gene TRBJ1-6; perhaps TRBD1 as D (6 bases). Germline V gives CDR1 LNHDA, CDR2 SQIVND (reference sequence). V was cut by 7 bases and J by 9 bases, with 13 bases left in between. The length of the CDR3 is 13 residues. The CDR3 bases are TGTGCCAGTACGGACAGTTCGCGTTCACCCCTCCACTTT. As protein: CASTDSSRSPLHF.

This chain connects TRBV10-2 to TRBJ2-1, with TRBD2 matching 12 bases. The CDR3 covers 15 residues. Unmatched junction bases numbered 1, after V lost 5 bases and J lost 2 bases. Germline V gene sequence: CDR1 WSHSY, CDR2 SAAADI. Here the CDR3 reads CASSLAGGTYNEQFF. The CDR3 DNA follows: TGCGCCAGCAGTCTAGCGGGGGGGACCTACAATGAGCAGTTCTTC.

This chain links TRBV5-1 with TRBJ1-2, with a weak D call TRBD1 (6 bases). CDR1 and CDR2 (germline): SGHRS, YFSETQ. CDR3 size: 15 residues. Trimming shortened V by 6 bases and J by 4 bases, and 19 bases separated the two germline ends. CDR3 amino acids: CASTPTTGTPYGYTF. CDR3 in DNA: TGCGCCAGCACCCCCACTACAGGGACACCCTATGGCTACACCTTC.